The present T cell receptor beta chain was sequenced within a study of neoadjuvant nivolumab and ipilimumab in lung cancer. Study outcomes and limitations: Compared with tumor-adjacent uninvolved lung, resected tumors showed greater richness and clonality.

The data were produced by immunoSEQ multiplex PCR, yet TCRdb's version contains in-frame clones alone and is incomplete. The sample includes 30,000 or so clones, approximately 86% of them seen just once. Trimming shortened V by 1 base and J by 1 base, and 8 bases separated the two germline ends. Germline V CDR1 and CDR2: SGHVS, FQNEAQ. The CDR3 runs 15 residues. Details on this clone: Antigen specificity is unknown.

Sequences were derived from tumor tissue, sampled after neoadjuvant nivolumab, alone or with ipilimumab, at or shortly before surgery. The source is an adult with non-small cell lung cancer. The chain combines TRBV7-8 with TRBJ2-1, with D possibly TRBD2 on 6 matching bases. The CDR3 DNA reads as TGTGCCAGCAGCTTAGGGGACTTTTCCTACAATGAGCAGTTCTTC. The encoded protein is CASSLGDFSYNEQFF.